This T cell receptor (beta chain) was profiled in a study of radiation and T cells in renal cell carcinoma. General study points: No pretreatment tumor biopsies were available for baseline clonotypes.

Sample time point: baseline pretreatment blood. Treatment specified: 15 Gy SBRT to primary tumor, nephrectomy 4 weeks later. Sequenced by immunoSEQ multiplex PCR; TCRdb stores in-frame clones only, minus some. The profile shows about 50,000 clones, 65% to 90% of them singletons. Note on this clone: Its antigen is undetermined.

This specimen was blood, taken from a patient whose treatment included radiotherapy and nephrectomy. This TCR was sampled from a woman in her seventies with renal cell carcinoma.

CDR3 in DNA: TGTGCCATCAGTGCCCATAAGGAAACTGAAGCTTTCTTT. Amino acids: CAISAHKETEAFF. V gene TRBV10-3 combines with J gene TRBJ1-1; D is uncertain. The CDR3 runs 13 residues. CDR1 ENHRY and CDR2 SYGVKD come from the germline V gene. The V end was cut by 4 bases, the J end by 5 bases, with 11 bases between.